This TCR beta chain was sequenced for a study of siplizumab effects on memory and regulatory T cells. In the case of this clone: Antigen: not known.

Clones were sequenced by immunoSEQ multiplex PCR, and TCRdb holds only the in-frame ones, with some missing. Here the sample spans approximately 120,000 clones, roughly 93% being singletons. This CDR3 is 17 amino acids long. Trimming stripped 4 bases from V and 11 bases from J, with 29 bases between. Germline V CDR1 and CDR2: MGHRA, YSYEKL. Points from the study as a whole: Proliferating siplizumab-cultured Tregs lacked confirmed suppressive function.

The sequencing sample was made of non-Treg CD4+ T cells sorted from blood. The clonotype was recovered from a human donor in good health. The chain combines TRBV4-1 with TRBJ1-1; D not resolved. The CDR3 region is CASSPTAAEKLRFWAFF. CDR3 sequence (DNA): TGCGCCAGCAGCCCCACCGCAGCGGAGAAGCTCCGGTTCTGGGCTTTCTTT.